These 30 T cell receptor beta chains originate from one sample sequenced in a study of blood T cell repertoires in COVID-19. Sequencing used immunoSEQ multiplex PCR; TCRdb keeps in-frame clones, though not all of them. Seen here are over 150,000 clones, approximately 90% observed once, and the top ten hold 2% to 2.5%. Specimen: peripheral blood. The receptors were gathered from a man over 45 who had recovered from COVID-19.

This clone turned up a few times. V usage is TRBV28 and J usage is TRBJ1-1; 8 bases agree with TRBD1. Per germline, CDR1 MDHEN and CDR2 SYDVKM. The CDR3 covers 14 residues. V trimming: 4 bases; J trimming: 4 bases; junction bases outside the gene matches: 5. Written as DNA, the CDR3 is TGTGCCAGCAGTTATATAACAGGGGGCACTGAAGCTTTCTTT. As protein: CASSYITGGTEAFF.

The chain links TRBV4-2 to TRBJ2-1; 12 bases agree with TRBD2. J gave up 9 bases and V 0 bases, and 6 bases lay outside the gene matches. The CDR3 runs 16 residues. Germline-derived CDR1 and CDR2 are LGHNA and YNFKEQ. The CDR3 reads CASSQDRLAGATEQFF. In DNA form, the CDR3 reads TGTGCCAGCAGCCAAGATCGACTAGCGGGAGCAACTGAGCAGTTCTTC.

The chain couples TRBV6-2 or TRBV6-3 to TRBJ1-1, with D maybe TRBD1 (5 bases). V lost 0 bases, J lost 5 bases, and 13 bases lay in between. CDR1 MNHEY and CDR2 SVGEGT come from the germline V gene. The CDR3 is made up of 15 amino acids. The CDR3 loop reads CASSYSWAGRTEAFF. The CDR3 DNA reads as TGTGCCAGCAGTTACTCGTGGGCAGGGAGGACTGAAGCTTTCTTT.

The chain carries TRBV4-3 and TRBJ2-2; 7 bases line up with TRBD1. This CDR3 spans 15 amino acids. The V gene end was trimmed by 0 bases and the J gene end by 3 bases; junction bases not matched to a gene: 1. Germline V gene data show CDR1 as LGHNA and CDR2 as YSLEER. This chain's CDR3 is CASSQDGTDTGELFF. The CDR3 DNA follows: TGCGCCAGCAGCCAAGATGGGACAGACACCGGGGAGCTGTTTTTT.

The V and J genes are TRBV10-3 and TRBJ1-5; D remains ambiguous. In germline, CDR1 is ENHRY, CDR2 SYGVKD. Trimming shortened V by 3 bases and J by 3 bases, and 9 bases separated the two germline ends. The CDR3 is made up of 14 amino acids. The CDR3 DNA reads TGTGCCATCAGTGACCGCCGAGACAATCAGCCCCAGCATTTT. It encodes CAISDRRDNQPQHF.

The chain employs TRBV6-5 and TRBJ2-1; perhaps TRBD1 as D (5 bases). This CDR3 has 13 amino acids. The V gene lost 2 bases and the J gene lost 4 bases, with 6 bases spanning the gap. Germline CDR1 is MNHEY and CDR2 is SVGAGI. CDR3 region: CASSYQGYNEQFF. In DNA form, the CDR3 reads TGTGCCAGCAGTTACCAGGGTTACAATGAGCAGTTCTTC.

The rearrangement links TRBV7-8 to TRBJ1-6; D is possibly TRBD1 (5 bases). Germline V gene data show CDR1 as SGHVS and CDR2 as FQNEAQ. The CDR3 covers 17 residues. Trimming stripped 1 base from V and 6 bases from J, with 16 bases between. CDR3 sequence (DNA): TGTGCCAGCAGCTTAGGTTCCGGGGGGACCCTTAATTCACCCCTCCACTTT. It encodes CASSLGSGGTLNSPLHF. The entire variable domain, with the rest obtained from reference TRBV7-8 and TRBJ1-6, is as follows: GAGVSQSPRYKVAKRGQDVALRCDPISGHVSLFWYQQALGQGPEFLTYFQNEAQLDKSGLPSDRFFAERPEGSVSTLKIQRTQQEDSAVYLCASSLGSGGTLNSPLHFGNGTRLTVT.

The gene calls are TRBV4-3 and TRBJ2-1, with TRBD2 as a possible D gene (6 bases). Germline CDR1 and CDR2: LGHNA and YSLEER. Between the trimmed V and J ends, which lost 1 base and 2 bases, there was a span of 12 bases. CDR3 size: 16 residues. The CDR3 region is CASSQVPGVTYNEQFF. The CDR3 DNA reads TGCGCCAGCAGCCAAGTGCCGGGAGTGACCTACAATGAGCAGTTCTTC.

This rearrangement joins TRBV4-1 to TRBJ1-1; a weak D match, TRBD1 (6 bases). The germline V and J ends were trimmed by 0 bases and 4 bases, with 12 bases remaining between them. This CDR3 contains 15 residues. CDR1 is MGHRA, CDR2 YSYEKL, per germline. The CDR3 region has the DNA TGCGCCAGCAGCCAAGACTACAGGGAAGGCACTGAAGCTTTCTTT. Translation gives CASSQDYREGTEAFF.

This clone was picked up a small number of times. V usage is TRBV14 and J usage is TRBJ2-1; the D is unclear. Germline V gene sequence: CDR1 SGHDN, CDR2 FVKESK. This CDR3 is 13 amino acids long. Trimming left V 0 bases short and J 9 bases short, with 9 bases between. CDR3 coding DNA: TGTGCCAGCAGCCAAGATTTCGTATCTGAGCAGTTCTTC. Translating it yields CASSQDFVSEQFF.

The CDR3 sequence: CASSRSSTGGSLTSGRSTDTQYF. Written as DNA, the CDR3 is TGTGCCAGCTCACGGAGTTCGACAGGGGGCTCGCTAACTAGCGGGAGGTCGACAGATACGCAGTATTTT. The chain has TRBV18 and TRBJ2-3; 12 nucleotides match TRBD2. Germline-derived CDR1 and CDR2 are KGHSH and LQKENI. Unmatched junction bases numbered 26, after V lost 4 bases and J lost 3 bases. The CDR3 is 23 residues long.

This chain uses TRBV27 with TRBJ1-2; unclear D gene. With 5 bases removed from V and 0 bases from J, the gap between germline ends came to 10 bases. In germline, CDR1 is MNHEY, CDR2 SMNVEV (reference sequence). CDR3 length: 14 residues. The CDR3 DNA sequence: TGTGCCAGCAGTCCCAAGGCGGCTAACTATGGCTACACCTTC. This translates into CASSPKAANYGYTF.

The chain has TRBV28 and TRBJ1-2; TRBD1 matches at 10 bases. Losses at the gene ends were 5 bases for V and 8 bases for J; bases not matched to a gene: 8. Germline values: CDR1 MDHEN, CDR2 SYDVKM. The CDR3 contains 14 residues. The CDR3, as DNA: TGTGCCAGCAGTACCATTGGACAGGGGGACGGCTACACCTTC. As protein: CASSTIGQGDGYTF.

The chain uses TRBV6-2 or TRBV6-3 and TRBJ2-7, with TRBD1 matching 11 bases. Germline V gene data show CDR1 as MNHEY and CDR2 as SVGEGT. The CDR3 sequence is 17 residues long. V gave up 2 bases and J gave up 5 bases; unmatched junction bases: 11. The CDR3 nucleotides read TGTGCCAGCAGTTACGACCCGGACAGGGGGCTGGTGGACGAGCAGTACTTC. Amino acid sequence: CASSYDPDRGLVDEQYF.

V and J are TRBV18 and TRBJ2-7, with D possibly being TRBD1 (7 bases). This CDR3 is 13 amino acids long. V was cut by 2 bases and J by 5 bases, with 10 bases left in between. Germline CDR1 reads KGHSH; CDR2 reads LQKENI. The CDR3 DNA is TGTGCCAGCTCACCAGCCAGGGGGGACGAGCAGTACTTC. It yields the protein CASSPARGDEQYF.

The chain recombines TRBV6-5 with TRBJ2-5; TRBD2 aligns across 10 bases. This CDR3 is built from 15 residues. The J segment lost 4 bases and the V segment lost 5 bases, leaving 7 bases of the junction unmatched. The germline CDR1 and CDR2 sequences are MNHEY and SVGAGI. CDR3 nucleotides: TGTGCCAGCAGTCGTGCTAGCGGGAGTTTAGAGACCCAGTACTTC. Protein product: CASSRASGSLETQYF.

The V call is TRBV9, the J call TRBJ2-3, with 8 bases matching TRBD2. Germline CDR1 is SGDLS and CDR2 is YYNGEE. The V gene end was trimmed by 1 base and the J gene end by 0 bases; junction bases not matched to a gene: 16. This CDR3 has 20 amino acids. This chain's CDR3 is CASSVLPGGPGPRSTDTQYF. The CDR3 DNA follows: TGTGCCAGCAGCGTATTGCCGGGGGGGCCTGGACCAAGAAGCACAGATACGCAGTATTTT.

V gene TRBV9 combines with J gene TRBJ1-1; D gene uncertain. The CDR3 consists of 15 residues. With 1 base removed from V and 0 bases from J, the gap between germline ends came to 10 bases. Germline V gene lookup returns CDR1 SGDLS and CDR2 YYNGEE. Written as DNA, the CDR3 is TGTGCCAGCAGCGTAAGCGGGCAGTTGAACACTGAAGCTTTCTTT. As protein: CASSVSGQLNTEAFF.

The chain uses TRBV5-4 and TRBJ1-1; D is uncertain. In germline, CDR1 is SGHNT, CDR2 YYREEE (reference sequence). CDR3 length: 14 residues. Trimming left V 1 base short and J 1 base short, with 8 bases between. CDR3 amino acids: CASSLSYRNTEAFF. The CDR3 DNA is TGTGCCAGCAGCTTGTCTTACAGGAACACTGAAGCTTTCTTT.

A remark on this clone: The same CDR3 arises from other DNA sequences in this sample as well. V and J are TRBV7-2 and TRBJ2-5, with D maybe TRBD2 (6 bases). The V gene lost 1 base and the J gene lost 5 bases, with 11 bases spanning the gap. Germline V gives CDR1 SGHTA, CDR2 FQGNSA. The CDR3 runs 14 residues. The CDR3 protein is CASSLGSGRETQYF. The CDR3 DNA follows: TGTGCCAGCAGCTTAGGTAGCGGCCGGGAGACCCAGTACTTC.

CDR3 DNA sequence: TGCGCCAGCAGCGGGGCTAGCGGGAGAGGCACAGATACGCAGTATTTT. It yields the protein CASSGASGRGTDTQYF. This chain links TRBV4-3 with TRBJ2-3; 10 bases agree with TRBD2. The CDR3 is made up of 16 amino acids. Germline CDR1 and CDR2: LGHNA and YSLEER. The V and J ends lost 5 bases and 1 base, in that order; junction bases with no gene match: 6.

The chain uses TRBV9 and TRBJ2-3; 7 nucleotides line up with TRBD2. This CDR3 has 16 amino acids. Germline assignment: CDR1 SGDLS and CDR2 YYNGEE. V lost 0 bases, J lost 2 bases, and 6 bases stayed unmatched. The CDR3 loop reads CASSVVVAGLTDTQYF. Written as DNA, the CDR3 is TGTGCCAGCAGCGTAGTAGTAGCGGGCCTCACAGATACGCAGTATTTT.

The J gene is TRBJ1-4, the V gene TRBV4-2; TRBD1 agrees at 7 bases. CDR1 and CDR2 (germline): LGHNA, YNFKEQ. V trimming: 1 base; J trimming: 8 bases; junction bases outside the gene matches: 10. The CDR3 is 16 amino acids. The CDR3 protein is CASSQVATGSGEKLFF. The DNA of the CDR3 is TGTGCCAGCAGCCAAGTCGCGACAGGGTCTGGAGAAAAACTGTTTTTT.

The V and J genes are TRBV11-3 and TRBJ2-3; a weak D match, TRBD2 (7 bases). CDR3 size: 16 residues. Germline assignment: CDR1 SGHNT and CDR2 YENEEA. V was pared by 0 bases and J by 3 bases, with 13 bases between. The DNA of the CDR3 is TGTGCCAGCAGCTTAGAGCAGGGGAGGGGGACAGATACGCAGTATTTT. Its translation: CASSLEQGRGTDTQYF.

The rearrangement uses TRBV6-6 and TRBJ2-3, with 9 bases that match TRBD1. The CDR3 is 16 residues long. Trimming at V came to 5 bases and at J to 1 base, leaving 7 bases not matched to a gene. Germline V gene sequence: CDR1 MNHNY, CDR2 SVGAGI (reference sequence). The CDR3: CASSTYRDRGTDTQYF. The CDR3, as DNA: TGTGCCAGCAGTACTTACCGGGACAGGGGCACAGATACGCAGTATTTT.

V usage is TRBV7-2 and J usage is TRBJ2-7; D is uncertain. The V end was cut by 5 bases, the J end by 0 bases, with 11 bases between. The CDR3 has 14 residues. Germline CDR1 reads SGHTA; CDR2 reads FQGNSA. CDR3 amino acids: CASSESHSSYEQYF. DNA for the CDR3: TGTGCCAGCAGCGAGAGCCACTCCTCCTACGAGCAGTACTTC.

The genes are TRBV28 and TRBJ2-6; 7 bases agree with TRBD1. Looked up from germline, CDR1 is MDHEN and CDR2 is SYDVKM. The CDR3 extends over 19 amino acids. The V and J ends lost 5 bases and 1 base, in that order; junction bases with no gene match: 14. CDR3 coding DNA: TGTGCCAGCAGTGATCCGGGACAGAAATTTTCATCTGGGGCCAACGTCCTGACTTTC. Its protein is CASSDPGQKFSSGANVLTF. The whole variable domain, filled in from reference TRBV28 and TRBJ2-6, reads DVKVTQSSRYLVKRTGEKVFLECVQDMDHENMFWYRQDPGLGLRLIYFSYDVKMKEKGDIPEGYSVSREKKERFSLILESASTNQTSMYLCASSDPGQKFSSGANVLTFGAGSRLTVL.

V usage is TRBV7-3 and J usage is TRBJ1-2; the D gene is possibly TRBD1 (6 bases). Germline loops: CDR1 SGHTA, CDR2 FQGTGA. The CDR3 is made up of 14 amino acids. V was shortened by 1 base and J by 6 bases, with 12 bases between the two germline ends. DNA for the CDR3: TGTGCCAGCAGCTTAATTGGGGGCGGTGATGGCTACACCTTC. As protein: CASSLIGGGDGYTF.

This chain links TRBV6-2 or TRBV6-3 with TRBJ2-5; possible D gene TRBD1, 5 bases. V was clipped by 1 base and J by 5 bases, with 11 bases between them. CDR1 is MNHEY, CDR2 SVGEGT, per germline. This CDR3 comprises 14 residues. The CDR3 is CASSYWGGRETQYF. The CDR3 DNA is TGTGCCAGCAGTTACTGGGGCGGTCGGGAGACCCAGTACTTC.

CDR3 nucleotides: TGTGCCAGCAGTTCCATAGCGGGGGGGCCGGGTGAGACCCAGTACTTC. Translation: CASSSIAGGPGETQYF. The chain combines TRBV28 with TRBJ2-5, with 11 bases matching TRBD2. The CDR3 extends over 16 amino acids. J was trimmed by 5 bases and V by 4 bases; bases with no gene match: 9. CDR1 MDHEN and CDR2 SYDVKM come from the germline V gene.